This T cell receptor beta chain originates from a study of T cell repertoires in cytomegalovirus infection. MiXCR, applied by TCRdb to the reads, yields one record per CDR3 protein. The data contain roughly 120,000 distinct CDR3 sequences, about 30% of them seen just once; the ten biggest clones take up 80% to 85%. In regard to this clonotype: Its matching antigen is unknown.

Germline V CDR1 and CDR2: SGHDT, YYEEEE. The CDR3 runs to 15 residues. J gave up 5 bases and V 4 bases, and 9 bases lay outside the gene matches. The receptor comes from a human donor in good health (CMV status not recorded). Some clones in this sample may be carry-over from other donors' samples. The chain uses TRBV5-6 and TRBJ1-1, with TRBD1 identical over 9 bases. Sequences were derived from CD8+ T cells from cultured PBMCs, sampled from culture after CMV antigen stimulation. The CDR3, as DNA: TGTGCCAGCAGCCGAGATGACAGGGGGTGGACTGAAGCTTTCTTT. The encoded protein is CASSRDDRGWTEAFF.